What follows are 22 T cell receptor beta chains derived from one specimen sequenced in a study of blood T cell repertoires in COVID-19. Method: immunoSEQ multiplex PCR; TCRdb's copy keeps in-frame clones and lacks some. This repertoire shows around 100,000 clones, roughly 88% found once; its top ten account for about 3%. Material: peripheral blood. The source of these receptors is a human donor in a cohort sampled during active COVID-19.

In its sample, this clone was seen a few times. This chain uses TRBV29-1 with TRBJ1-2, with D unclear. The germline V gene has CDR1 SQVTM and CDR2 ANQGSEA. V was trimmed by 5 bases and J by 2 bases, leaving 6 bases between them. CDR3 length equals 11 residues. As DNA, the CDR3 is TGCAGCGTTCACAACAACTATGGCTACACCTTC. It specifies CSVHNNYGYTF. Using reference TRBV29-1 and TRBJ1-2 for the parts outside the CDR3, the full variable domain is SAVISQKPSRDICQRGTSLTIQCQVDSQVTMMFWYRQQPGQSLTLIATANQGSEATYESGFVIDKFPISRPNLTFSTLTVSNMSPEDSSIYLCSVHNNYGYTFGSGTRLTVV.

This CDR3 reads CASSIGAGGNEQFF. CDR3 DNA sequence: TGTGCCAGTAGTATAGGTGCGGGGGGGAATGAGCAGTTCTTC. The J gene is TRBJ2-1, the V gene TRBV19, with 9 positions matching TRBD2. The CDR3 contains 14 residues. V shed 1 base and J 7 bases; nucleotides not matched to a gene: 2. The germline V gene encodes CDR1 LNHDA and CDR2 SQIVND (reference sequence).

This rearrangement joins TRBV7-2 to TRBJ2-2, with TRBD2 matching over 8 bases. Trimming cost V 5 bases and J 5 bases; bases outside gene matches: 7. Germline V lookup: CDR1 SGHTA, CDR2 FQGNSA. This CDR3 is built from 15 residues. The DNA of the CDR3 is TGTGCCAGCAGCCCGGGAGGGGGGTGGACCGGGGAGCTGTTTTTT. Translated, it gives CASSPGGGWTGELFF. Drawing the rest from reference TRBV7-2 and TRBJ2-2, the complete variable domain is GAGVSQSPSNKVTEKGKDVELRCDPISGHTALYWYRQSLGQGLEFLIYFQGNSAPDKSGLPSDRFSAERTGGSVSTLTIQRTQQEDSAVYLCASSPGGGWTGELFFGEGSRLTVL.

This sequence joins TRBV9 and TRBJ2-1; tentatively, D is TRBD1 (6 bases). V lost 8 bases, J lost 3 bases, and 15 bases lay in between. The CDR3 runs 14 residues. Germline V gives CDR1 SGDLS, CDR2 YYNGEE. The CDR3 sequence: CARTEWGLYNEQFF. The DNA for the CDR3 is TGTGCCAGAACGGAGTGGGGGCTCTACAATGAGCAGTTCTTC.

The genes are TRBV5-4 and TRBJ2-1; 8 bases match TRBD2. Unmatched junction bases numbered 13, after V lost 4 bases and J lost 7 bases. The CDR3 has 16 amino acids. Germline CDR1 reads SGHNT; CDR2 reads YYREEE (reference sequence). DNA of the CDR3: TGTGCCAGCAGCAAGGAGGCCGGACTAGCTGGGAATGAGCAGTTCTTC. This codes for CASSKEAGLAGNEQFF.

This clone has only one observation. This CDR3 reads CASSGGLPPGYTF. CDR3 nucleotide sequence: TGTGCCAGCAGTGGGGGGTTACCGCCTGGCTACACCTTC. J is TRBJ1-2 and V is TRBV7-6; D may be TRBD1 (5 bases). The germline CDR1 and CDR2 sequences are SGHVS and FNYEAQ. Trimming took 6 bases from V and 7 from J, leaving 15 bases between them. This CDR3 has 13 amino acids.

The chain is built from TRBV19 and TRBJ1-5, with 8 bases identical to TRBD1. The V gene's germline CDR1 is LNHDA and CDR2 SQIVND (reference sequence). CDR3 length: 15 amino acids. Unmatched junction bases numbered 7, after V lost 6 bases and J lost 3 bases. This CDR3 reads CASSKGQVINQPQHF. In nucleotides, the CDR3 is TGTGCCAGTAGCAAGGGACAGGTTATCAATCAGCCCCAGCATTTT.

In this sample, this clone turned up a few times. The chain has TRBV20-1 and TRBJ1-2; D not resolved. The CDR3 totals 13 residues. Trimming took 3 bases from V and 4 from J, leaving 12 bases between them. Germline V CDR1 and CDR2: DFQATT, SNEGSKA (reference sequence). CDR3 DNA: TGCAGTGCTAGTCGTATAGTTCCCTATGGCTACACCTTC. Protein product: CSASRIVPYGYTF.

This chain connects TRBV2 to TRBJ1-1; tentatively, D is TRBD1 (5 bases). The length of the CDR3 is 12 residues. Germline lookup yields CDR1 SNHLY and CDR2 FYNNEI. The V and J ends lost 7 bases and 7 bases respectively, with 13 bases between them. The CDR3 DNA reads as TGTGCCAGCATCCTCCGGGGGGGTGAAGCTTTCTTT. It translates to CASILRGGEAFF.

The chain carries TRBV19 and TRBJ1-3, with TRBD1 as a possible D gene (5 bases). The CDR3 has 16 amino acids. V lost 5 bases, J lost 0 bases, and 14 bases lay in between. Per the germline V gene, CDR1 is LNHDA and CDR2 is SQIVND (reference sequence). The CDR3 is CASSSWDWSSGNTIYF. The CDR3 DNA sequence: TGTGCCAGTAGTTCCTGGGACTGGAGCTCTGGAAACACCATATATTTT.

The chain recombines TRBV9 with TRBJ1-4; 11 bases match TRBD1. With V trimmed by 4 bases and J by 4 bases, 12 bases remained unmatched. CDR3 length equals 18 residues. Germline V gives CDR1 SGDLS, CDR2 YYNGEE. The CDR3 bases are TGTGCCAGCAGCACCTTAGAGGGACAGGGGGTCCATAATGAAAAACTGTTTTTT. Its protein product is CASSTLEGQGVHNEKLFF. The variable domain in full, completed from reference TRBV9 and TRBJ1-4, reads DSGVTQTPKHLITATGQRVTLRCSPRSGDLSVYWYQQSLDQGLQFLIQYYNGEERAKGNILERFSAQQFPDLHSELNLSSLELGDSALYFCASSTLEGQGVHNEKLFFGSGTQLSVL.

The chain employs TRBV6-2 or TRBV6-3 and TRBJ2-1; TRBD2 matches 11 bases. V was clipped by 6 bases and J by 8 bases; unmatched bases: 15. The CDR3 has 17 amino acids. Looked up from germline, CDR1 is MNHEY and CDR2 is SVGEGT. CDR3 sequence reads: CASSIVAGGPNWYEQFF. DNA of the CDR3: TGTGCCAGCAGCATCGTAGCGGGAGGGCCTAATTGGTATGAGCAGTTCTTC.

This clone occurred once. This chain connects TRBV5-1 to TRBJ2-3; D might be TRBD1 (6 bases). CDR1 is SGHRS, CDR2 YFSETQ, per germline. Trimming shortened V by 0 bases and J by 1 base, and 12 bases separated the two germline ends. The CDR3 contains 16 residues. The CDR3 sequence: CASSLVPGDGTDTQYF. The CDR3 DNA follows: TGCGCCAGCAGCTTGGTCCCAGGGGACGGCACAGATACGCAGTATTTT.

The CDR3 loop is CAIRGTGEAYEQYF. CDR3 coding DNA: TGTGCCATCAGGGGGACAGGGGAGGCCTACGAGCAGTACTTC. This sequence joins TRBV10-3 and TRBJ2-7, with 10 bases that match TRBD1. Germline lookup yields CDR1 ENHRY and CDR2 SYGVKD. CDR3 length: 14 residues. Trimming cost V 6 bases and J 2 bases; bases outside gene matches: 4.

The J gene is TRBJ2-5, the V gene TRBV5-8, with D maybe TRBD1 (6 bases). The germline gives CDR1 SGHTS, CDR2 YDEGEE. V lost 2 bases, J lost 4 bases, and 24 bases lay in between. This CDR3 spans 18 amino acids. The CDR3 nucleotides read TGTGCCAGCAGCTTCCTCCCGGTTGCTGTTGGGGGCAGAGAGACCCAGTACTTC. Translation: CASSFLPVAVGGRETQYF.

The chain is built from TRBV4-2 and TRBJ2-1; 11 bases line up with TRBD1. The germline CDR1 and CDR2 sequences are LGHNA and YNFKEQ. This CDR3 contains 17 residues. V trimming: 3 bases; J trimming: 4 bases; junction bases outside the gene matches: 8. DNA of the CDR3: TGTGCCAGCAGCCAGGAGGGGGGGACAGGGGGTTACAATGAGCAGTTCTTC. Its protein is CASSQEGGTGGYNEQFF.

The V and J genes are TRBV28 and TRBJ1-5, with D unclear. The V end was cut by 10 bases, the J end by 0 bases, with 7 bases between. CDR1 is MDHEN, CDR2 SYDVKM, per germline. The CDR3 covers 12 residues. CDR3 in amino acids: CATRVSNQPQHF. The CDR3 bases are TGTGCCACCCGAGTTAGCAATCAGCCCCAGCATTTT.

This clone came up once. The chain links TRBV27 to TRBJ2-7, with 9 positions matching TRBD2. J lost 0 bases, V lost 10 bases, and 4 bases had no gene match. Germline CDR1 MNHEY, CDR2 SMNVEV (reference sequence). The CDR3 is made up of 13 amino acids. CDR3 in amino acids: CATAGGSSYEQYF. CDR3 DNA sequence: TGTGCCACTGCGGGGGGGAGCTCCTACGAGCAGTACTTC.

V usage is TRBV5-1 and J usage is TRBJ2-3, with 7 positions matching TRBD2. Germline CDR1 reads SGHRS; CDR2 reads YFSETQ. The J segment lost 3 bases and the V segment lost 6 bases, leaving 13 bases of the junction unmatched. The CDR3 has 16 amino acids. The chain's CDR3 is CASNAFQGLMTDTQYF. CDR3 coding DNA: TGCGCCAGCAACGCGTTTCAGGGACTAATGACAGATACGCAGTATTTT.

This CDR3 is CASSFLVNRGAGGYTF. In DNA form, the CDR3 reads TGTGCCAGCAGTTTCTTGGTAAACAGGGGGGCAGGTGGCTACACCTTC. The rearrangement links TRBV27 to TRBJ1-2; 8 nucleotides match TRBD1. The J segment lost 7 bases and the V segment lost 3 bases, leaving 13 bases of the junction unmatched. The CDR3 extends over 16 amino acids. Germline loops: CDR1 MNHEY, CDR2 SMNVEV (reference sequence).

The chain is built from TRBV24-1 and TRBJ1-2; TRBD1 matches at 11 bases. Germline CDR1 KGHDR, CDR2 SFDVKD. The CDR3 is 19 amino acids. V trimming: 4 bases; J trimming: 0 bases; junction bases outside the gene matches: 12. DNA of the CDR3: TGTGCCACCAGTGAGTTTCCGGGACAGGGGGTCCAAGCTAACTATGGCTACACCTTC. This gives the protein CATSEFPGQGVQANYGYTF.

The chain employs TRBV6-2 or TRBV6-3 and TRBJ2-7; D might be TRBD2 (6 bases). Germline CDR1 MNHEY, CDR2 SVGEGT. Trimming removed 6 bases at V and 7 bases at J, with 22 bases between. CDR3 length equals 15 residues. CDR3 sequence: CASSSHSGTAGEQYF. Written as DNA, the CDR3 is TGTGCCAGCAGCAGTCACTCCGGGACGGCGGGGGAGCAGTACTTC.